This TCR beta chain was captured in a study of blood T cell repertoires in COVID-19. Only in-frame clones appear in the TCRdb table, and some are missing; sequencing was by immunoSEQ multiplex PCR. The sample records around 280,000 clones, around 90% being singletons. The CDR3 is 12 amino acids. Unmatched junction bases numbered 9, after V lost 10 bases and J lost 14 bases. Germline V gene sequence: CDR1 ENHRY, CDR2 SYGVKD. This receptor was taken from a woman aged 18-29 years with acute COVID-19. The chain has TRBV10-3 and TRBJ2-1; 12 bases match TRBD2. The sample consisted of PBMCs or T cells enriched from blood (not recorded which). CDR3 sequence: CATRTSGDREFF. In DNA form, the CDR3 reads TGTGCCACCAGGACTAGCGGGGATCGGGAGTTCTTC.